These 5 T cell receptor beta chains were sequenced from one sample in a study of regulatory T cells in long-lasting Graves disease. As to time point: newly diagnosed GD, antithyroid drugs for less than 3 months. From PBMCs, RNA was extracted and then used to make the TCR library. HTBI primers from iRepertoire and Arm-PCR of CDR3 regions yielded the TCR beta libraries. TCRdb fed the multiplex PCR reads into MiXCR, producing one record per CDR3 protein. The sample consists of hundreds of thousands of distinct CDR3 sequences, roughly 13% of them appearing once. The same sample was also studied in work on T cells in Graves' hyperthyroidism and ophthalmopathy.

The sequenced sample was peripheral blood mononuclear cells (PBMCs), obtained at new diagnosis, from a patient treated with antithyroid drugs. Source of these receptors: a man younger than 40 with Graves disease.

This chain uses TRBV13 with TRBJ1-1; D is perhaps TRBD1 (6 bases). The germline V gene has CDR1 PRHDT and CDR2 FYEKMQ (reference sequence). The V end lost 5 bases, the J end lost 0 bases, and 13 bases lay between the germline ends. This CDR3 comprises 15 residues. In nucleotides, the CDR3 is TGTGCCAGCAGCCTACAACAGGGTCTGAACACTGAAGCTTTCTTT. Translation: CASSLQQGLNTEAFF.

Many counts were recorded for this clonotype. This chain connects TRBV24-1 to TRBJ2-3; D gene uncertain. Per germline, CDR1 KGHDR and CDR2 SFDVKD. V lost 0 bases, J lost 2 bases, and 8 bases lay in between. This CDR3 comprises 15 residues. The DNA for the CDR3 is TGTGCCACCAGTGATTTGACAGAGTACACAGATACGCAGTATTTT. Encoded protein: CATSDLTEYTDTQYF.

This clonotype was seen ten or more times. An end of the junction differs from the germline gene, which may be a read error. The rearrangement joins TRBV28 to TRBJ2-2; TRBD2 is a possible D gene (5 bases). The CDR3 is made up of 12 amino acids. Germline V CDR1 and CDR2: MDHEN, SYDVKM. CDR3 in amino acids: CAGKRNTGELFF. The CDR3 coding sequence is TGCGCCGGGAAACGGAACACCGGGGAGCTGTTTTTT.

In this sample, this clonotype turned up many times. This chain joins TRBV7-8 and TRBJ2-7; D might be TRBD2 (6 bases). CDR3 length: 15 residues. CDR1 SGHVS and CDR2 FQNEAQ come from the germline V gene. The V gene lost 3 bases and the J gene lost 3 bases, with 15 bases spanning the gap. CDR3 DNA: TGTGCCAGCAGCTTTAATTCGCGACTAGGCTACGAGCAGTACTTC. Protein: CASSFNSRLGYEQYF.

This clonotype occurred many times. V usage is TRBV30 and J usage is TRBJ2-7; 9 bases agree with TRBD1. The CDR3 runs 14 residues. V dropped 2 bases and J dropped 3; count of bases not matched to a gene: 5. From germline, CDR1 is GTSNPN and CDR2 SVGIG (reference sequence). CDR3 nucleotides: TGTGCCTGGAGTTCCGGGACAGGGAGCTACGAGCAGTACTTC. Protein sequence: CAWSSGTGSYEQYF.